Listed below are T cell receptor beta chains from one sample, sequenced in a study of identifying expanded T cells in peripheral blood. Repertoires were generated with immunoSEQ multiplex PCR, while TCRdb's copy carries only in-frame clones and drops some. The sample carries around 56,000 clones, under 85% recorded once. The specimen sequenced was blood. The receptors stem from a person aged 18 to 75 in good health. Each CDR3 is given with its conserved first and last residue. Each record gives: D gene, clone size, J gene, V gene, CDR3 protein, CDR3 DNA. The D gene is left open where the match is weak. A row's size may be missing; if present it is once, few, many or a size class.

>TRBD1|.|TRBJ1-2|TRBV11-2
CASSLALQGTGYTF
TGTGCCAGCAGCTTAGCCTTACAGGGGACCGGCTACACCTTC
>TRBD1|few|TRBJ2-1|TRBV19
CASRQDRSSYNEQFF
TGTGCCAGTAGACAGGACAGGTCTTCCTACAATGAGCAGTTCTTC
>.|.|TRBJ2-1|TRBV19
CASNPGGSYNEQFF
TGTGCCAGTAACCCCGGAGGGTCCTACAATGAGCAGTTCTTC
>.|.|TRBJ1-1|TRBV30
CAWSVPSNTEAFF
TGTGCCTGGAGTGTACCAAGCAACACTGAAGCTTTCTTT
>.|.|TRBJ2-1|TRBV2
CASRRLDRSYNEQFF
TGTGCCAGCAGGCGACTAGATCGCTCCTACAATGAGCAGTTCTTC
>.|once|TRBJ2-4|TRBV21-1
CASSKGKWLQRAYF
TGTGCCAGCAGCAAAGGGAAGTGGCTACAGAGAGCGTACTTC
>.|.|TRBJ2-7|TRBV6-1
CASSEVKEQYF
TGTGCCAGCAGTGAAGTCAAGGAGCAGTACTTC
>TRBD1|.|TRBJ2-2|TRBV6-6
CASRVTGQTGELFF
TGTGCCAGCAGGGTGACAGGGCAAACCGGGGAGCTGTTTTTT
>TRBD1|.|TRBJ1-5|TRBV2
CASSVGTGFSNQPQHF
TGTGCCAGCAGCGTGGGGACAGGCTTTAGCAATCAGCCCCAGCATTTT
>TRBD2|.|TRBJ2-1|TRBV7-6
CASSFSGRRSYNEQFF
TGTGCCAGCAGCTTTAGCGGGAGGCGGTCCTACAATGAGCAGTTCTTC
>.|.|TRBJ1-2|TRBV27
CASSLDNRYGYTF
TGTGCCAGCAGTTTAGACAACCGCTATGGCTACACCTTC
>.|once|TRBJ1-5|TRBV5-6
CASSLGPPGGGSNQPQHF
TGTGCCAGCAGCTTAGGCCCCCCAGGTGGAGGAAGCAATCAGCCCCAGCATTTT
>TRBD2|.|TRBJ2-1|TRBV18
CASSPGGLALSSYNEQFF
TGTGCCAGCTCACCCGGGGGACTAGCGCTGAGCTCCTACAATGAGCAGTTCTTC
>.|.|TRBJ1-2|TRBV6-1
CASRTTEYGYTF
TGTGCCAGCAGGACGACGGAATATGGCTACACCTTC
>TRBD1|.|TRBJ2-3|TRBV2
CASSLQGGHTDTQYF
TGTGCCAGCAGTCTACAGGGGGGACACACAGATACGCAGTATTTT
>.|.|TRBJ1-5|TRBV2
CATSGGLRNQPQHF
TGTGCCACATCCGGGGGTCTTCGCAATCAGCCCCAGCATTTT
>.|.|TRBJ2-5|TRBV18
CASSLAGGRWETQYF
TGTGCCAGCTCCCTGGCCGGGGGGCGTTGGGAGACCCAGTACTTC
>.|.|TRBJ2-7|TRBV18
CASSQDRVYEQYF
TGTGCCAGCTCTCAAGACCGAGTCTACGAGCAGTACTTC
>.|.|TRBJ2-2|TRBV10-3
CAISESNGGNTGELFF
TGTGCCATCAGTGAGTCGAACGGGGGGAACACCGGGGAGCTGTTTTTT
>.|.|TRBJ1-2|TRBV5-4
CASSSGGRNYGYTF
TGTGCCAGCAGCTCGGGGGGGCGTAACTATGGCTACACCTTC
>.|once|TRBJ2-1|TRBV7-2
CASSPFGLISYNEQFF
TGTGCCAGCAGCCCTTTTGGACTCATCTCCTACAATGAGCAGTTCTTC
>.|few|TRBJ1-5|TRBV7-2
CASSLVQNSNQPQHF
TGTGCCAGCAGCTTAGTACAGAATAGCAATCAGCCCCAGCATTTT
>TRBD1|.|TRBJ1-6|TRBV19
CASSITGGHNSPLHF
TGTGCCAGTAGTATAACAGGGGGCCATAATTCACCCCTCCACTTT
>.|.|TRBJ1-2|TRBV6-5
CASSYWGRGPDGYTF
TGTGCCAGCAGTTATTGGGGCAGGGGTCCAGATGGCTACACCTTC
>TRBD2|.|TRBJ2-1|TRBV6-4
CASSELAGEFNEQFF
TGTGCCAGCAGTGAACTAGCGGGAGAGTTCAATGAGCAGTTCTTC
>.|.|TRBJ2-7|TRBV20-1
CSARAGTEQYF
TGCAGTGCTAGAGCGGGGACCGAGCAGTACTTC
>.|.|TRBJ2-2|TRBV6-5
CASSPSRTLTGELFF
TGTGCCAGCAGCCCCAGTAGGACCCTCACCGGGGAGCTGTTTTTT
>.|.|TRBJ1-2|TRBV7-8
CASSSRDRSPGGYTF
TGTGCCAGCAGCAGCCGTGACAGGTCCCCCGGAGGCTACACCTTC
>.|.|TRBJ2-7|TRBV5-1
CASSSEGYEQYF
TGCGCCAGCAGCTCCGAGGGCTACGAGCAGTACTTC
>.|once|TRBJ1-6|TRBV6-1
CASSELPLIRGNSPLHF
TGTGCCAGCAGTGAATTACCACTAATAAGGGGGAATTCACCCCTCCACTTT
>TRBD1|.|TRBJ1-2|TRBV11-3
CASSLHNRGIPNYGYTF
TGTGCCAGCAGCCTCCATAACAGGGGGATACCTAACTATGGCTACACCTTC
>.|.|TRBJ2-3|TRBV10-2
CASAIYPESQYF
TGCGCCAGCGCAATTTACCCCGAGTCGCAGTATTTT
>.|.|TRBJ1-1|TRBV4-1
CASSLNSEAFF
TGCGCCAGCAGCTTAAACAGTGAAGCTTTCTTT
>.|once|TRBJ2-1|TRBV9
CASSVDSGEQFF
TGTGCCAGCAGCGTAGATAGTGGTGAGCAGTTCTTC
>TRBD2|.|TRBJ2-1|TRBV18
CASSPSGLAGLEQFF
TGTGCCAGCTCACCATCGGGACTAGCGGGATTGGAGCAGTTCTTC
>TRBD1|once|TRBJ1-5|TRBV2
CASSVYRGRQPQHF
TGTGCCAGCAGTGTTTACAGGGGGAGGCAGCCCCAGCATTTT
>.|.|TRBJ2-5|TRBV4-1
CASSPQPGPETQYF
TGCGCCAGCAGCCCCCAACCTGGCCCGGAGACCCAGTACTTC
>.|.|TRBJ1-4|TRBV2
CASSVGTREKLFF
TGTGCCAGCAGTGTGGGGACGAGGGAAAAACTGTTTTTT
>.|.|TRBJ1-6|TRBV7-9
CASSTGALYSPLHF
TGTGCCAGCAGCACAGGCGCCCTGTATTCACCCCTCCACTTT
>TRBD1|.|TRBJ2-6|TRBV7-2
CASSAGGQSGANVLTF
TGTGCCAGCAGCGCTGGGGGACAGTCTGGGGCCAACGTCCTGACTTTC
>TRBD1|.|TRBJ1-1|TRBV5-6
CASSLRTGYTEAFF
TGTGCCAGCAGCCTTCGGACAGGTTACACTGAAGCTTTCTTT
>.|.|TRBJ1-3|TRBV7-2
CASSLGVSGNTIYF
TGTGCCAGCAGCTTAGGAGTCTCTGGAAACACCATATATTTT
>.|.|TRBJ1-2|TRBV9
CASSVANYGYTF
TGTGCCAGCAGCGTAGCTAACTATGGCTACACCTTC
>.|.|TRBJ1-2|TRBV2
CASSPPSTVFNYGYTF
TGTGCCAGCAGCCCACCTTCGACCGTCTTCAACTATGGCTACACCTTC
>.|.|TRBJ2-6|TRBV18
CASSPLRPGSGANVLTF
TGTGCCAGCTCACCACTACGTCCGGGATCTGGGGCCAACGTCCTGACTTTC
>.|.|TRBJ2-3|TRBV6-1
CASSLTLSTDTQYF
TGTGCCAGCAGTCTGACACTTAGCACAGATACGCAGTATTTT
>TRBD1|once|TRBJ2-7|TRBV5-1
CASRSGTGSYEQYF
TGCGCCAGCAGGTCCGGGACAGGGTCCTACGAGCAGTACTTC
>.|.|TRBJ2-5|TRBV29-1
CSVELLGGMRSQYF
TGCAGCGTTGAGCTGCTAGGGGGAATGCGTTCCCAGTACTTC
>.|.|TRBJ1-2|TRBV7-9
CASGRNYGYTF
TGTGCCAGCGGACGGAACTATGGCTACACCTTC
>.|.|TRBJ1-3|TRBV9
CASSPTGLGNTIYF
TGTGCCAGCAGCCCAACAGGGCTGGGAAACACCATATATTTT
>TRBD1|.|TRBJ1-2|TRBV11-2
CASSSRITGGSNYGYTF
TGTGCCAGCAGCTCGCGTATTACAGGGGGCTCTAACTATGGCTACACCTTC
>TRBD1|.|TRBJ1-1|TRBV15
CATSRGLTTGVGDTEAFF
TGTGCCACCAGCAGAGGCCTTACAACAGGGGTAGGGGACACTGAAGCTTTCTTT
>TRBD2|.|TRBJ2-3|TRBV5-6
CASSLLASGGTQYF
TGTGCCAGCAGCTTGTTGGCTAGCGGGGGCACGCAGTATTTT
>.|.|TRBJ1-2|TRBV5-1
CASSPGGPATYTF
TGCGCCAGCAGCCCAGGTGGTCCAGCTACCTACACCTTC
>.|.|TRBJ1-4|TRBV4-1
CASSQGVRVGEKLFF
TGCGCCAGCAGCCAAGGGGTCAGGGTGGGGGAAAAACTGTTTTTT
>TRBD1|.|TRBJ1-4|TRBV18
CASSDGQAATNEKLFF
TGTGCCAGCTCAGACGGACAGGCAGCAACTAATGAAAAACTGTTTTTT
>.|.|TRBJ2-5|TRBV7-8
CASSPRLTGKQETQYF
TGTGCCAGCAGCCCGCGTCTTACAGGGAAGCAAGAGACCCAGTACTTC
>.|.|TRBJ2-3|TRBV7-2
CASRRQGGLTDTQYF
TGTGCCAGCAGACGCCAAGGCGGGCTCACAGATACGCAGTATTTT
>TRBD1|few|TRBJ1-4|TRBV6-6
CASRRDSATNEKLFF
TGTGCCAGCAGACGGGACAGTGCAACTAATGAAAAACTGTTTTTT
>.|.|TRBJ1-1|TRBV30
CAWTSEGRRTEAFF
TGTGCCTGGACCTCTGAGGGGAGAAGAACTGAAGCTTTCTTT